The clone carrying this T cell receptor beta chain was seen a single time. The data derive from a study of blood T cell repertoires in COVID-19. About the research overall: Some COVID-19 samples were acute and others convalescent; all came from the United States, Italy and Spain. Sample material is recorded as cDNA or gDNA derived from T cells, B-cell-depleted T cells, or PBMCs.

How the authors handled the data: How many nucleated cells were present was estimated from reference gene primer amplification. Produced via immunoSEQ multiplex PCR; TCRdb's table is partial and in-frame only. The V and J calls and clone size are taken from that table; D and trimming were inferred from the DNA. The data show some 21,000 clones, around 81% seen once. This receptor was obtained from a man in his 60s with active COVID-19. Sequencing was performed on peripheral blood.

The chain's CDR3 is CASSPDRGGNEKLFF. Written as DNA, the CDR3 is TGTGCCAGCAGCCCGGACAGGGGAGGTAATGAAAAACTGTTTTTT. The gene calls are TRBV6-5 and TRBJ1-4; 9 bases line up with TRBD1. Trimming took 6 bases from V and 4 from J; bases not matched to a gene: 6. The CDR3 has 15 amino acids. CDR1 and CDR2 (germline): MNHEY, SVGAGI.